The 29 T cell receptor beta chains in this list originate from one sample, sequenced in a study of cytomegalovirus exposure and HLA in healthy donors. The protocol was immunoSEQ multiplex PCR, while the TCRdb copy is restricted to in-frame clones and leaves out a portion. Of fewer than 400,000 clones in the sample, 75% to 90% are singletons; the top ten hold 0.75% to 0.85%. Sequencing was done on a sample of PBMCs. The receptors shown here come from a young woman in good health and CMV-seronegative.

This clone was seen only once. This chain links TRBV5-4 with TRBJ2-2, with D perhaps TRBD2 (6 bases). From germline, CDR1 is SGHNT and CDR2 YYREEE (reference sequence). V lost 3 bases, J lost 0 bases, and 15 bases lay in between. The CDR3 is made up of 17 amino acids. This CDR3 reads CASSSTPGAANTGELFF. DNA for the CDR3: TGTGCCAGCAGCTCTACCCCGGGAGCCGCGAACACCGGGGAGCTGTTTTTT. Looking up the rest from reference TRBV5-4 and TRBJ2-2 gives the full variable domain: ETGVTQSPTHLIKTRGQQVTLRCSSQSGHNTVSWYQQALGQGPQFIFQYYREEENGRGNFPPRFSGLQFPNYSSELNVNALELDDSALYLCASSSTPGAANTGELFFGEGSRLTVL.

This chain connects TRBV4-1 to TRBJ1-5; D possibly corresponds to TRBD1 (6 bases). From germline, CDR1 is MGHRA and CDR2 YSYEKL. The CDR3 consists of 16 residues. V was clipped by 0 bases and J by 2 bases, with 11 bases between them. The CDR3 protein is CASSQEGAGGNQPQHF. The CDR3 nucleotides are TGCGCCAGCAGCCAAGAGGGGGCAGGGGGCAATCAGCCCCAGCATTTT.

The DNA of the CDR3 is TGTGCCAGCAGCCCCCTCTGGGGACAGCCGGCGGCTTTCTTT. As protein: CASSPLWGQPAAFF. This chain uses TRBV11-2 with TRBJ1-1, with 7 bases matching TRBD1. Germline CDR1 SGHAT, CDR2 FQNNGV. The CDR3 length is 14 residues. V dropped 5 bases and J dropped 11; count of bases not matched to a gene: 14.

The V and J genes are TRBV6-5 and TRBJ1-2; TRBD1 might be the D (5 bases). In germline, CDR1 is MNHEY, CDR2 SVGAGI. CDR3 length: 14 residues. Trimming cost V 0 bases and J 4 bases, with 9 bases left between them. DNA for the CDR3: TGTGCCAGCAGTTACTCCAAGGGGTTCTATGGCTACACCTTC. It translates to CASSYSKGFYGYTF.

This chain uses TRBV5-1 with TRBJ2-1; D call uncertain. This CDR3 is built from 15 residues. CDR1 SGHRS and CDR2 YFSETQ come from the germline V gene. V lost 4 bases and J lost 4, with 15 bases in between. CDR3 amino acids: CASSLTHPDYNEQFF. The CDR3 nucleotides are TGCGCCAGCAGCCTCACCCATCCAGATTACAATGAGCAGTTCTTC.

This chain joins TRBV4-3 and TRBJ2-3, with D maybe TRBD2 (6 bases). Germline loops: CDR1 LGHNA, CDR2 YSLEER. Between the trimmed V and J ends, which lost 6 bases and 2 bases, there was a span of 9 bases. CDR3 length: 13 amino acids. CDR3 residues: CASSLAPTDTQYF. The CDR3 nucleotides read TGCGCCAGCAGTCTAGCGCCCACAGATACGCAGTATTTT.

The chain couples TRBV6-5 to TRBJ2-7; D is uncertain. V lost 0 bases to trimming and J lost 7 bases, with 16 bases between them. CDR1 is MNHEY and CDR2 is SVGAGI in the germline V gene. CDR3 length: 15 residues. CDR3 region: CASSYSRSSPGEQYF. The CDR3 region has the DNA TGTGCCAGCAGTTACTCGAGGTCTTCCCCCGGGGAGCAGTACTTC.

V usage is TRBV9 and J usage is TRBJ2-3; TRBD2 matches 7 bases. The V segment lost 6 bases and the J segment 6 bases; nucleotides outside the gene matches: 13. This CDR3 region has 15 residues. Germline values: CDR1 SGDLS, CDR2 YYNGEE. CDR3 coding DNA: TGTGCCAGCACTTCAACAGGTGGTAGCGGGGATACGCAGTATTTT. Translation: CASTSTGGSGDTQYF.

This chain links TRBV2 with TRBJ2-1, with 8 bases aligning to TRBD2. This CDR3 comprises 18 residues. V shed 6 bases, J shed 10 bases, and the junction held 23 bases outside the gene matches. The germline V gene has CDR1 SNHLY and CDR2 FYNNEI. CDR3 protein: CASSQIGMAGGGYTEQFF. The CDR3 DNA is TGTGCCAGCAGCCAAATTGGTATGGCGGGAGGTGGTTACACAGAGCAGTTCTTC.

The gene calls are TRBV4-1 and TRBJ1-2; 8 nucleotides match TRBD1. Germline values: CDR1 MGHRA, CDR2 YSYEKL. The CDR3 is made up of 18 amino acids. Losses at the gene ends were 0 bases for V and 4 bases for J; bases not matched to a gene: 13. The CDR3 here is CASSQDWGTGGQGYGYTF. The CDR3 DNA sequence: TGCGCCAGCAGCCAAGATTGGGGCACAGGGGGGCAGGGCTATGGCTACACCTTC.

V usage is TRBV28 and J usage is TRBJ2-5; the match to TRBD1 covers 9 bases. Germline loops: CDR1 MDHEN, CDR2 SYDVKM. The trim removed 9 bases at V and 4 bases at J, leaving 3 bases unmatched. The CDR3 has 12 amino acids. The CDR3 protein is CASTGGRETQYF. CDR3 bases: TGTGCCAGTACAGGGGGCAGAGAGACCCAGTACTTC.

The CDR3 nucleotides read TGTGCCAGCAGTTTATCACGCCGGGAAAAACTGTTTTTT. Protein: CASSLSRREKLFF. The V gene is TRBV27, the J gene TRBJ1-4; no definite D call. Per germline, CDR1 MNHEY and CDR2 SMNVEV (reference sequence). Trimming removed 0 bases at V and 8 bases at J, with 7 bases between. The CDR3 totals 13 residues.

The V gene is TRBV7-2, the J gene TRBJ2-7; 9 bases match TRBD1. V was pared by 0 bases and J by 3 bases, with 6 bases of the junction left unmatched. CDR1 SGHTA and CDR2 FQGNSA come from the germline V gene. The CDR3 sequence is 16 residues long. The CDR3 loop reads CASSLAGTGKDYEQYF. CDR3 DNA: TGTGCCAGCAGCTTAGCCGGGACAGGGAAAGACTACGAGCAGTACTTC. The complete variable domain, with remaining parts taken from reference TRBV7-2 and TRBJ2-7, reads GAGVSQSPSNKVTEKGKDVELRCDPISGHTALYWYRQSLGQGLEFLIYFQGNSAPDKSGLPSDRFSAERTGGSVSTLTIQRTQQEDSAVYLCASSLAGTGKDYEQYFGPGTRLTVT.

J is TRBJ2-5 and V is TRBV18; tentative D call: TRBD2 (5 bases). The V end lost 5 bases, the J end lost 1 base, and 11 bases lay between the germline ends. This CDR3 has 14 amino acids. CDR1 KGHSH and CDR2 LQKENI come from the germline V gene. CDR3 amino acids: CASSEGPAQETQYF. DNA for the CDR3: TGTGCCAGCTCAGAGGGCCCAGCCCAAGAGACCCAGTACTTC. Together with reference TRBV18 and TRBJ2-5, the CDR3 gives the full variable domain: NAGVMQNPRHLVRRRGQEARLRCSPMKGHSHVYWYRQLPEEGLKFMVYLQKENIIDESGMPKERFSAEFPKEGPSILRIQQVVRGDSAAYFCASSEGPAQETQYFGPGTRLLVL.

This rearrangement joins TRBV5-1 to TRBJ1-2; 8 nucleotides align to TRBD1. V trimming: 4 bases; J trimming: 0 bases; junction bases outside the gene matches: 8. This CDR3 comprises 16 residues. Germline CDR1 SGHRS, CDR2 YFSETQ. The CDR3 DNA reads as TGCGCCAGCAGCCCCGGACAGGGTAACGCTAACTATGGCTACACCTTC. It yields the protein CASSPGQGNANYGYTF.

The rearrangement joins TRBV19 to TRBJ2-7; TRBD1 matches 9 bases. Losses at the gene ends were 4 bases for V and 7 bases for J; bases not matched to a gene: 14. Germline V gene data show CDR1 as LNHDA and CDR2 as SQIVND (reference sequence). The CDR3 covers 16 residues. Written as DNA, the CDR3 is TGTGCCAGTAGTAGCCCCTTGGACAGGGGAGTTGGGGAGCAGTACTTC. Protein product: CASSSPLDRGVGEQYF.

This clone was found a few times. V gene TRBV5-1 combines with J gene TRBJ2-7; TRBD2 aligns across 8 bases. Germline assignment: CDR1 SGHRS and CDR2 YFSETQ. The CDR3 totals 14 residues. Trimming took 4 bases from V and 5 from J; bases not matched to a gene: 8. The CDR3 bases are TGCGCCAGCAGCCCGCCGGGACTAGGGCACGAGCAGTACTTC. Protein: CASSPPGLGHEQYF. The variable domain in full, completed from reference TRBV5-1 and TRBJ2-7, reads KAGVTQTPRYLIKTRGQQVTLSCSPISGHRSVSWYQQTPGQGLQFLFEYFSETQRNKGNFPGRFSGRQFSNSRSEMNVSTLELGDSALYLCASSPPGLGHEQYFGPGTRLTVT.

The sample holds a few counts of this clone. This CDR3 is CAISSGQGYEQYF. CDR3 in DNA: TGTGCCATCAGTTCGGGACAGGGCTACGAGCAGTACTTC. The chain couples TRBV10-3 to TRBJ2-7; 9 bases agree with TRBD1. This CDR3 contains 13 residues. Germline V gives CDR1 ENHRY, CDR2 SYGVKD. The junction had 2 bases not matched to a gene; V was cut back by 5 bases and J by 3 bases.

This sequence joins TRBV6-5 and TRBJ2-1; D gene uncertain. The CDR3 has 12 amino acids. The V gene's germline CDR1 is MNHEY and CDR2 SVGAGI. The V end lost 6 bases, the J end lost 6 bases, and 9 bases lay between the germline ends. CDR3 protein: CASSLGPNEQFF. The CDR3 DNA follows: TGTGCCAGCAGCCTTGGCCCCAATGAGCAGTTCTTC.

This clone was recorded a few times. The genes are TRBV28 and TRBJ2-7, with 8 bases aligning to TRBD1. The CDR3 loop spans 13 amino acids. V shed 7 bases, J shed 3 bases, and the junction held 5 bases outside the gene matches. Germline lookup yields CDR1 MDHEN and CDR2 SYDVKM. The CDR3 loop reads CASTPGQDYEQYF. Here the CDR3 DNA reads TGTGCCAGCACGCCGGGACAGGACTACGAGCAGTACTTC.

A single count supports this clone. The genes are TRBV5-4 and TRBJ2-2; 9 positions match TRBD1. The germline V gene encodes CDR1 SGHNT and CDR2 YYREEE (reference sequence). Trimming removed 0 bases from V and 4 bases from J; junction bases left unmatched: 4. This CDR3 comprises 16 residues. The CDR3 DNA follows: TGTGCCAGCAGCTTGGGGGACAGGGTTATCACCGGGGAGCTGTTTTTT. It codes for CASSLGDRVITGELFF.

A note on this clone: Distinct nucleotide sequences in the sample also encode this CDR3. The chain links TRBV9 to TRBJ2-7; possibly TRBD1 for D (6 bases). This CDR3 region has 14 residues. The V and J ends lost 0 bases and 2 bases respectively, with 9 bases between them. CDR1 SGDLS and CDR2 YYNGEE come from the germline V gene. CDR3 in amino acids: CASSVGQGPYEQYF. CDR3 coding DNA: TGTGCCAGCAGCGTAGGGCAGGGGCCCTACGAGCAGTACTTC. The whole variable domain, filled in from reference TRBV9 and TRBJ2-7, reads DSGVTQTPKHLITATGQRVTLRCSPRSGDLSVYWYQQSLDQGLQFLIQYYNGEERAKGNILERFSAQQFPDLHSELNLSSLELGDSALYFCASSVGQGPYEQYFGPGTRLTVT.

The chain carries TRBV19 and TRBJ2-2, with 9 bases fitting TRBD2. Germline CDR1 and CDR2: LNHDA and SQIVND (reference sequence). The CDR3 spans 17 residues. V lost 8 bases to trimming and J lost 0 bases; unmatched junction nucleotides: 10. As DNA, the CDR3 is TGTGCCAGTTCCTATGGGGCTAGCGGGACGAACACCGGGGAGCTGTTTTTT. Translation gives CASSYGASGTNTGELFF.

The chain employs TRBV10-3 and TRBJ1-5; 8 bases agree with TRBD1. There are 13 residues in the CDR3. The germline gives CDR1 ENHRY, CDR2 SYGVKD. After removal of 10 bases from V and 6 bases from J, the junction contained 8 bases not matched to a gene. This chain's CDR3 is CANGQGVGQPQHF. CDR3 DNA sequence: TGTGCCAACGGACAGGGCGTAGGTCAGCCCCAGCATTTT.

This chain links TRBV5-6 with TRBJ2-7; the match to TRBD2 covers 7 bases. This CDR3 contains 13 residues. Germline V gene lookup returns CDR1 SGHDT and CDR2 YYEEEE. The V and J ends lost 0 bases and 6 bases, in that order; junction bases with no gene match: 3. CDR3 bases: TGTGCCAGCAGCTTGGGACTAGCAGTCGAGCAGTACTTC. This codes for CASSLGLAVEQYF.

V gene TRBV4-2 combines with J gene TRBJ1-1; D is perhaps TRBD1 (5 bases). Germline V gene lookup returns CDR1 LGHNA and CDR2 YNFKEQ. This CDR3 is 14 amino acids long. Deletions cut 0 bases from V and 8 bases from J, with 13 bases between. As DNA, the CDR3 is TGTGCCAGCAGCCAAGATAGGCAGGGAGGAGAAGCTTTCTTT. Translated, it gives CASSQDRQGGEAFF.

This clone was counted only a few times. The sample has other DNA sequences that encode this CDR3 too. CDR3 amino acids: CASSYSTGSGNTIYF. CDR3 DNA: TGTGCCAGCAGTTACTCGACAGGGAGTGGAAACACCATATATTTT. The chain recombines TRBV6-5 with TRBJ1-3; TRBD1 aligns across 7 bases. The CDR3 is made up of 15 amino acids. J lost 3 bases, V lost 0 bases, and 2 bases had no gene match. Germline values: CDR1 MNHEY, CDR2 SVGAGI.

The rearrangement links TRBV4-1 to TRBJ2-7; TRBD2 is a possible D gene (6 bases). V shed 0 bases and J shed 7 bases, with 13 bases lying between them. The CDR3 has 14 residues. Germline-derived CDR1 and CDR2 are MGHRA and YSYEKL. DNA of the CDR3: TGCGCCAGCAGCCAAGAGGAGGGGAGAGGGGAGCAGTACTTC. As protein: CASSQEEGRGEQYF.

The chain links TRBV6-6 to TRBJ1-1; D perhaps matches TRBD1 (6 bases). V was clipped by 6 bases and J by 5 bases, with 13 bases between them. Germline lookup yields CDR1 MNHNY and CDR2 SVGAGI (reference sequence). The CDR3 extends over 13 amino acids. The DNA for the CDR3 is TGTGCCAGCAGGAGGGGGGAGGGGACTGAAGCTTTCTTT. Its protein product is CASRRGEGTEAFF.